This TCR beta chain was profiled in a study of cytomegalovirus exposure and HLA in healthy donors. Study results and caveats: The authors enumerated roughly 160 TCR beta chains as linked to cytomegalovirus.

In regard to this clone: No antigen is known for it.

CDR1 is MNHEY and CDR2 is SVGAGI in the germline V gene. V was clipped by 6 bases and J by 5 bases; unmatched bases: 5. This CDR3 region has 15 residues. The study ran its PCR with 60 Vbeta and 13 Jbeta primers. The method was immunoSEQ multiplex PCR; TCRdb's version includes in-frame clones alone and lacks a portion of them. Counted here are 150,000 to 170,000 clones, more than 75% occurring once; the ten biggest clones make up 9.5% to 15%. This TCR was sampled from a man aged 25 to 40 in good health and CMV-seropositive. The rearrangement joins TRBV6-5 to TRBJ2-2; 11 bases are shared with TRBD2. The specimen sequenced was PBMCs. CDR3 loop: CASRSTSGSTGELFF. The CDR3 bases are TGTGCCAGCAGATCCACTAGCGGGAGTACCGGGGAGCTGTTTTTT.